This TCR beta chain was found in a study of HIV-infected children after antiretroviral therapy interruption. Overall study: For the interruption arm, samples span week 0 through about 3 years after study end. Study-level findings and limits: The Gini coefficient of naive CD4+ repertoires rose, returning to baseline by 3 years. Naive CD4+ CDR3 sharing between time points fell after interruption began.

As for treatment: PENTA 11 planned treatment interruption arm or continuous ART arm. From thawed PBMCs, naive CD4+ CD45RA+ CD45RO- T cells were sorted. The sample holds a few counts of this clonotype. Its antigen remains unidentified. Unique molecular identifiers were included in an RNA-based 3' RACE TCR library. TCRdb reanalysed the 3' RACE reads using MiXCR and keeps one entry per CDR3 protein. This sample has around 50,000 distinct CDR3 sequences, with roughly 4.5% found just once. This clonotype was obtained from a pool of human donors with HIV. The sample in question was CD45RA+ CD4+ T cells from PBMCs, pooled from several time points, obtained from a donor given antiretroviral therapy, either interrupted or continuous. Subset denoted: naive CD4+ CD45RA+ CD45RO- T cells.

CDR3 DNA sequence: TGTGCCAGCAGTGACGGCTCCAACTCTGGAAACACCATATATTTT. This codes for CASSDGSNSGNTIYF. The V gene is TRBV6-4, the J gene TRBJ1-3; D is unresolved. CDR1 is MRHNA and CDR2 is SNTAGT in the germline V gene. CDR3 size: 15 residues. With 2 bases removed from V and 0 bases from J, the gap between germline ends came to 8 bases.